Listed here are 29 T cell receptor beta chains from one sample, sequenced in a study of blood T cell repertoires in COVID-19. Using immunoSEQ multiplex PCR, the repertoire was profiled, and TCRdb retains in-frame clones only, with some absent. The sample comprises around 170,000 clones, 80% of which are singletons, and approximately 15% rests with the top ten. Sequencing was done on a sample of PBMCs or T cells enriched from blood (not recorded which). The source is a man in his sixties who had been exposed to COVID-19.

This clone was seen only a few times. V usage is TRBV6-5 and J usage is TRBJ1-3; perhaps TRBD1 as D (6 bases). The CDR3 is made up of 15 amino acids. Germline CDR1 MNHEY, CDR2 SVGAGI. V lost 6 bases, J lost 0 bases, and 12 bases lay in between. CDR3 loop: CASRPTGHSGNTIYF. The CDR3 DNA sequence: TGTGCCAGCAGGCCGACAGGCCACTCTGGAAACACCATATATTTT.

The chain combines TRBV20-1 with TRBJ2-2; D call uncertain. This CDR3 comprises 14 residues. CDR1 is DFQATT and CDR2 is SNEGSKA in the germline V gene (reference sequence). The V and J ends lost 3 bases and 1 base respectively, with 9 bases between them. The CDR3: CSASGRRNTGELFF. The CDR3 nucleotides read TGCAGTGCTAGTGGCCGGAGGAACACCGGGGAGCTGTTTTTT.

CDR3 amino acids: CASSVDPGQGIKDTQYF. In DNA, the CDR3 is TGTGCCAGCAGCGTAGATCCGGGACAGGGGATCAAGGATACGCAGTATTTT. The chain couples TRBV9 to TRBJ2-3; 10 nucleotides line up with TRBD1. There are 17 residues in the CDR3. Germline V gene lookup returns CDR1 SGDLS and CDR2 YYNGEE. V shed 0 bases, J shed 6 bases, and the junction held 10 bases outside the gene matches.

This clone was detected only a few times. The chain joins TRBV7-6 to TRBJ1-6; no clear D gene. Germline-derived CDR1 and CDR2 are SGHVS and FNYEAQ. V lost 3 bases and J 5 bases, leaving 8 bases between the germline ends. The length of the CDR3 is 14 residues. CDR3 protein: CASSLAEDNSPLHF. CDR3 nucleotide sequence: TGTGCCAGCAGCTTGGCAGAAGATAATTCACCCCTCCACTTT.

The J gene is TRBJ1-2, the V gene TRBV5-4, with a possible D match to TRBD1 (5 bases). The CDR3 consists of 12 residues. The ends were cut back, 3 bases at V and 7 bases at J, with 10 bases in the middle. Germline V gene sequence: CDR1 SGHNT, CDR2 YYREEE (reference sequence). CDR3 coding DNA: TGTGCCAGCAGCTCCGGACATCGTGGCTACACCTTC. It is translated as CASSSGHRGYTF.

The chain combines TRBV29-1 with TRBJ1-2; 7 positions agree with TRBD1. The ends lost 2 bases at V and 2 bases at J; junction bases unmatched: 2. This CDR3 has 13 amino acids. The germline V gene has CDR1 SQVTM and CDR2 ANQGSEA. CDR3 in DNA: TGCAGCGTTGAACCGGGACAGAACTATGGCTACACCTTC. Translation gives CSVEPGQNYGYTF.

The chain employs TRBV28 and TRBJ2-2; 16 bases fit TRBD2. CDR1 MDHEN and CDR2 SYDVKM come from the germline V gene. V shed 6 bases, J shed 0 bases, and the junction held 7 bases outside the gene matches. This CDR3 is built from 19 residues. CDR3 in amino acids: CASSSVGLAGGPNTGELFF. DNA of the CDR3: TGTGCCAGCAGCTCCGTGGGACTAGCGGGAGGGCCGAACACCGGGGAGCTGTTTTTT. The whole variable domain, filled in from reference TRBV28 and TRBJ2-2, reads DVKVTQSSRYLVKRTGEKVFLECVQDMDHENMFWYRQDPGLGLRLIYFSYDVKMKEKGDIPEGYSVSREKKERFSLILESASTNQTSMYLCASSSVGLAGGPNTGELFFGEGSRLTVL.

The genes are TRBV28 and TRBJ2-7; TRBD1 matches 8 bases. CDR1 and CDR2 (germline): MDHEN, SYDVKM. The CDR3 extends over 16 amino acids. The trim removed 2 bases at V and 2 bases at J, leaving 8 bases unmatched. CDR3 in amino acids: CASSLGPDRVAYEQYF. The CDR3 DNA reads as TGTGCCAGCAGTTTAGGTCCGGACAGGGTGGCCTACGAGCAGTACTTC.

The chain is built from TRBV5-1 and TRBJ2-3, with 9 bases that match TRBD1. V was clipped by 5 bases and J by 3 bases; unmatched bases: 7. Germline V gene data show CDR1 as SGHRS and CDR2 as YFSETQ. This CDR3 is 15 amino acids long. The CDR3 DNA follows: TGCGCCAGCAGTACCCGACAGGGGGGAACAGATACGCAGTATTTT. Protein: CASSTRQGGTDTQYF.

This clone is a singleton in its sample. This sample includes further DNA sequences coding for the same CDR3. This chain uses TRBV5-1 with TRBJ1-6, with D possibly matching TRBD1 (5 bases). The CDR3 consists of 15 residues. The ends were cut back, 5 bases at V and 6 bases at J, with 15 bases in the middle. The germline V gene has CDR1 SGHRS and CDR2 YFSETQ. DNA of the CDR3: TGCGCCAGCAGTCCGAGGCAGGGCGGTAATTCACCCCTCCACTTT. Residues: CASSPRQGGNSPLHF.

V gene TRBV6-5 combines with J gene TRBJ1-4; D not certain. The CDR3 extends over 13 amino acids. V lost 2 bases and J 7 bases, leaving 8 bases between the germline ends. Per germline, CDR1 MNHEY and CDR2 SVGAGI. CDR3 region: CASSYLFPEKLFF. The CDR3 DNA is TGTGCCAGCAGTTACCTTTTCCCTGAAAAACTGTTTTTT.

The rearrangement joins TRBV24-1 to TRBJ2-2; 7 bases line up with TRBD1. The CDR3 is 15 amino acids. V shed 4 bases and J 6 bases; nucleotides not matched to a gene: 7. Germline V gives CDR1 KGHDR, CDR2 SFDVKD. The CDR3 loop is CATSEGGQGSGELFF. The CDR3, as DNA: TGTGCCACCAGTGAAGGGGGCCAGGGATCCGGGGAGCTGTTTTTT.

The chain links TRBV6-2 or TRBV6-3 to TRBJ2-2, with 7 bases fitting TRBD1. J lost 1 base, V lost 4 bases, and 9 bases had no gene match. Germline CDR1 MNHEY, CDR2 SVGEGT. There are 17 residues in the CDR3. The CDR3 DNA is TGTGCCAGCAGTTTTCCCCCGGGACAGCTGAACACCGGGGAGCTGTTTTTT. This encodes CASSFPPGQLNTGELFF.

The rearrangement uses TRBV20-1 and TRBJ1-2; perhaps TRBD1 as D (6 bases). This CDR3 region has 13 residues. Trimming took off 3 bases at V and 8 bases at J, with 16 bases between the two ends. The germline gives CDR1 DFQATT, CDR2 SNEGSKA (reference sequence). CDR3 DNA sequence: TGCAGTGCTAGTAAACCAGGGGTTGAGGGCTACACCTTC. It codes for CSASKPGVEGYTF.

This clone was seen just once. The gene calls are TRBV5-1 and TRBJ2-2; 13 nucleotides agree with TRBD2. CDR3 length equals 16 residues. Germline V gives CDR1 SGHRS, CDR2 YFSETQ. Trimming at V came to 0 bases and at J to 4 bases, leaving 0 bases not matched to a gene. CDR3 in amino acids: CASSLGLAGGTGELFF. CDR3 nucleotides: TGCGCCAGCAGCTTGGGACTAGCGGGAGGCACCGGGGAGCTGTTTTTT.

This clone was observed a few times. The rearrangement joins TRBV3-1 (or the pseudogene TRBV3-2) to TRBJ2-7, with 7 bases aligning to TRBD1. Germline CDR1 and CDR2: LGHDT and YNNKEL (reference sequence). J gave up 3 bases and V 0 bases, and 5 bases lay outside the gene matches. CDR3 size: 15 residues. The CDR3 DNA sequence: TGTGCCAGCAGCCAAGAACAGGGGCCTAACTACGAGCAGTACTTC. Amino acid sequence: CASSQEQGPNYEQYF.

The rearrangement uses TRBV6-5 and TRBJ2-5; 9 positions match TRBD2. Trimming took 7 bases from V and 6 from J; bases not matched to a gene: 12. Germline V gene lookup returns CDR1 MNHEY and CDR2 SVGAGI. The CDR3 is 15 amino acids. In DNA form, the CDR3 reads TGTGCCAGCACCCCCGGTAGCGGGAGTGTGAAGACCCAGTACTTC. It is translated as CASTPGSGSVKTQYF.

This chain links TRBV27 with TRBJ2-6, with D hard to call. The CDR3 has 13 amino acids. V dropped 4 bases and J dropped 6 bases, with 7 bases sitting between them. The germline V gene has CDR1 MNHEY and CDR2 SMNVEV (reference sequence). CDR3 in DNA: TGTGCCAGCAGTTCCAGACAGGCCAACGTCCTGACTTTC. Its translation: CASSSRQANVLTF.

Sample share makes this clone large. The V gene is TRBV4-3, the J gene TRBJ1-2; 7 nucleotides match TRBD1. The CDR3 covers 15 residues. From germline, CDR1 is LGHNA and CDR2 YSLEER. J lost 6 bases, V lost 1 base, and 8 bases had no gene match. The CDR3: CASSQVGGTADGYTF. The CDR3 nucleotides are TGCGCCAGCAGCCAAGTAGGCGGGACAGCAGATGGCTACACCTTC.

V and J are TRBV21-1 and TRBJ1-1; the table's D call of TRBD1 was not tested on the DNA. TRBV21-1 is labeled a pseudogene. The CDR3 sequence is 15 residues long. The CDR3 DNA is TGTGCCAGCAGCGCCGGGGACAGGCCTTTCTCTGAAGCTTTCTTT. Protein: CASSAGDRPFSEAFF.

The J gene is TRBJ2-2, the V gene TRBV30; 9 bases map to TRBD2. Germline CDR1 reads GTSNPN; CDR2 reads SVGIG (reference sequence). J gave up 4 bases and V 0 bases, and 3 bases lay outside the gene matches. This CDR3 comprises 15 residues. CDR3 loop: CAWSVLAGTTGELFF. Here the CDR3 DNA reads TGTGCCTGGAGTGTTCTAGCGGGAACCACCGGGGAGCTGTTTTTT.

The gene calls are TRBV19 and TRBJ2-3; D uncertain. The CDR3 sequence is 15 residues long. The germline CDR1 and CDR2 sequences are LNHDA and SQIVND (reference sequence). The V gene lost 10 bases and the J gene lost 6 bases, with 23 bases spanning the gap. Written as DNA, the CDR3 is TGTGCCACAAACAGTGGGCCGACCGCGACGGATACGCAGTATTTT. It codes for CATNSGPTATDTQYF.

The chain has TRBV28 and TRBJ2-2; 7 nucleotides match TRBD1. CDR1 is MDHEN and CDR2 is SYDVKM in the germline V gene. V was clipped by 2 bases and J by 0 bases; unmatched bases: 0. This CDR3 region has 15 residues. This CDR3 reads CASSLQGANTGELFF. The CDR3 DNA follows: TGTGCCAGCAGTTTACAGGGGGCGAACACCGGGGAGCTGTTTTTT.

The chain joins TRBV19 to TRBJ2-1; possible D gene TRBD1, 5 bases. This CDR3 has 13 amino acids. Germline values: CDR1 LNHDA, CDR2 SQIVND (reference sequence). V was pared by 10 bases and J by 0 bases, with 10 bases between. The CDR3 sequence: CATTGDSYNEQFF. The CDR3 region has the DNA TGTGCCACCACAGGTGACTCCTACAATGAGCAGTTCTTC.

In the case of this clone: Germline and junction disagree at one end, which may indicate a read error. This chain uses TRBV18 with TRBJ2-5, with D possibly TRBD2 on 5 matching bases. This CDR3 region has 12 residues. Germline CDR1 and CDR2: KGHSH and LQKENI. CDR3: CASSPPDGLGDF. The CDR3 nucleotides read TGTGCCAGCTCACCACCTGATGGACTCGGAGACTTC.

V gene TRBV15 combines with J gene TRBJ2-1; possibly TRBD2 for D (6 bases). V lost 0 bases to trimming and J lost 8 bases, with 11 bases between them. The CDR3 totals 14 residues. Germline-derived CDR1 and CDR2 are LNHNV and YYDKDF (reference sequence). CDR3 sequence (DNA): TGTGCCACCAGCAGAGAGGTTAGCGGAGATGAGCAGTTCTTC. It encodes CATSREVSGDEQFF.

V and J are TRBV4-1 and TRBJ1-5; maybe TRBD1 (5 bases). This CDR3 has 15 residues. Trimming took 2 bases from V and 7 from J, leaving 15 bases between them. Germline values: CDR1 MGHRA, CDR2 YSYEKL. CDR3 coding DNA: TGCGCCAGCAGCCAACAGGGAATAGGTGGGCAGCCCCAGCATTTT. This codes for CASSQQGIGGQPQHF.

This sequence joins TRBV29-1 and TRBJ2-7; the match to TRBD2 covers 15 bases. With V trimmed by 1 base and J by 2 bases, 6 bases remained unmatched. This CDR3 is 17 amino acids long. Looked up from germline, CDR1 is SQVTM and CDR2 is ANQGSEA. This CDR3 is CSVEVGLAGGFPYEQYF. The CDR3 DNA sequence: TGCAGCGTTGAAGTCGGACTAGCGGGAGGGTTCCCCTACGAGCAGTACTTC.

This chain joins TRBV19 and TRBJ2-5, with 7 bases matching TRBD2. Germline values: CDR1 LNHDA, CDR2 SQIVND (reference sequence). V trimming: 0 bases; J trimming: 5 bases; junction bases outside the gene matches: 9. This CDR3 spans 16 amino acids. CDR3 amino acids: CASSIEGAGEFETQYF. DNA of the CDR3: TGTGCCAGTAGTATAGAAGGTGCGGGAGAGTTCGAGACCCAGTACTTC. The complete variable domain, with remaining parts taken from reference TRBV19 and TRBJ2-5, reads DGGITQSPKYLFRKEGQNVTLSCEQNLNHDAMYWYRQDPGQGLRLIYYSQIVNDFQKGDIAEGYSVSREKKESFPLTVTSAQKNPTAFYLCASSIEGAGEFETQYFGPGTRLLVL.